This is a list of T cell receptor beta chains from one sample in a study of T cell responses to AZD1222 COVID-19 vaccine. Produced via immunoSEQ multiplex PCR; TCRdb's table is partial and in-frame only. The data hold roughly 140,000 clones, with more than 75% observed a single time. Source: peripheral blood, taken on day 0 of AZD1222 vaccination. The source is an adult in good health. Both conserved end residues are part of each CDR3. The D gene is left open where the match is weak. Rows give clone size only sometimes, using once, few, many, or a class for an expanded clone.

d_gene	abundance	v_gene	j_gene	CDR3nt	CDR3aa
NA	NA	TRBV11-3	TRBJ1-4	TGTGCCAGCAGCTTAGCGGAACACGGGCAAGACGAAAAACTGTTTTTT	CASSLAEHGQDEKLFF
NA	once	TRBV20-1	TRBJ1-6	TGCAGTGCTAGTGATGGGTTGGAGTCACCCCTCCACTTT	CSASDGLESPLHF
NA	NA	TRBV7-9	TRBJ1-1	TGTGCCAGCCACTCGGGGCAGGCCTACACTGAAGCTTTCTTT	CASHSGQAYTEAFF
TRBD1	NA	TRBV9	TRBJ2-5	TGTGCCAGCAGCGCGGAGACAGGGGGGAGGCAAGAGACCCAGTACTTC	CASSAETGGRQETQYF
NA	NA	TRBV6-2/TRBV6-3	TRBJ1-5	TGTGCCAGCAGTTACAAGTATGGTACGGGAACGAGCAATCAGCCCCAGCATTTT	CASSYKYGTGTSNQPQHF
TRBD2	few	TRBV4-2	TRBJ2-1	TGTGCCAGCAGCCAACTCGACGGACTAGCGGGAAACTATGAGCAGTTCTTC	CASSQLDGLAGNYEQFF
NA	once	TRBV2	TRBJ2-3	TGTGCCAGCATGAATCCGGGGATGACAGATACGCAGTATTTT	CASMNPGMTDTQYF
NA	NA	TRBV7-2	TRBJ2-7	TGTGCCAGCAGCTTAGGATTAGGAGACTACGAGCAGTACTTC	CASSLGLGDYEQYF
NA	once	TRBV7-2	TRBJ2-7	TGTGCCAGCAGCCCGGGACTGGGCTCCTACGAGCAGTACTTC	CASSPGLGSYEQYF
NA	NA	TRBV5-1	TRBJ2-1	TGCGCCAGCAGCTTGTTAGGGTTGGGCGATGAGCAGTTCTTC	CASSLLGLGDEQFF
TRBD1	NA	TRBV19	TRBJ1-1	TGTGCCAGTAGTATAGGTTACAGGGGGCACACTGAAGCTTTCTTT	CASSIGYRGHTEAFF
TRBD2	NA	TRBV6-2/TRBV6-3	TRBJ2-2	TGTGCCAGCAGTTACTCGGTCGGGAGGCACTACACCGGGGAGCTGTTTTTT	CASSYSVGRHYTGELFF
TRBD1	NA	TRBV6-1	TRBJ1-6	TGTGCCAGCAGTGAACTCGACAGGGGTTCACCCCTCCACTTT	CASSELDRGSPLHF
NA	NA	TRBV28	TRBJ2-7	TGTGCCAGCAGTCTAAGGCCCCCCCACGAGCAGTACTTC	CASSLRPPHEQYF
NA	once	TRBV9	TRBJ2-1	TGTGCCAGCAGCCCCCATGGTGCGGGGACTTACAATGAGCAGTTCTTC	CASSPHGAGTYNEQFF
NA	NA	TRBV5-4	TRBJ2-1	TGTGCCAGCAGCTTCTTCCTCGTCACTGTACACGAAGTAACCTACAATGAGCAGTTCTTC	CASSFFLVTVHEVTYNEQFF
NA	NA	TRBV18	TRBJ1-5	TGTGCCAGCTCACCATCAGCGTATAGCAATCAGCCCCAGCATTTT	CASSPSAYSNQPQHF
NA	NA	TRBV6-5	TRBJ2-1	TGTGCCAGCAGTTACTCATCGGGGAATGAGCAGTTCTTC	CASSYSSGNEQFF
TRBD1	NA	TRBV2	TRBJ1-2	TGTGCCAGCACGACCAGGGGGACAGGGATCTATGGCTACACCTTC	CASTTRGTGIYGYTF
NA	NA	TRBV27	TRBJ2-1	TGTGCCAGCAGTTCCTCCGGGAGTACGGGCAATGAGCAGTTCTTC	CASSSSGSTGNEQFF
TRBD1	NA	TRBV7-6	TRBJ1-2	TGTGCCAGCTCCCCCGGGACAGGGGGCGCGGGGAACTATGGCTACACCTTC	CASSPGTGGAGNYGYTF
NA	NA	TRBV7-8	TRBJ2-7	TGTGCCAGCAGCCAGGGGCGGTGGCACGAGCAGTACTTC	CASSQGRWHEQYF
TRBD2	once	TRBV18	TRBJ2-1	TGTGCCAGCTCACCACCGAACTTGGCGGGAGGGAATGGTGAGCAGTTCTTC	CASSPPNLAGGNGEQFF
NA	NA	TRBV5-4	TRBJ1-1	TGTGCCAGCAGCTTGGCAGGACGTCCTGAAGCTTTCTTT	CASSLAGRPEAFF
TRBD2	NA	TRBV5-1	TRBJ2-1	TGCGCCAGCAGCTTGGACCTAGCGGGAGGGCCGAGCTCCTACAATGAGCAGTTCTTC	CASSLDLAGGPSSYNEQFF
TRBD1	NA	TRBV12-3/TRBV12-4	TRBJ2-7	TGTGCCAGCAGCTCTGGACAGGGAAGACAGTACTTC	CASSSGQGRQYF
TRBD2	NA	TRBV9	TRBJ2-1	TGTGCCAGCAGTAAGGGACTAGTGAGTGGGAGTGAGCAGTTCTTC	CASSKGLVSGSEQFF
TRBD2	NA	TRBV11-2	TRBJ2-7	TGTGCCAGCAGTCTACTCCCGGGATTAGCGGGAGGCGAGCAGTACTTC	CASSLLPGLAGGEQYF
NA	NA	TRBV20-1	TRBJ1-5	TGCAGTGCTAGTATTACAGCAAGGAATCAGCCCCAGCATTTT	CSASITARNQPQHF
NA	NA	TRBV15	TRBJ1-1	TGTGCCACCAGCAGAGCAGCCAAGAACACTGAAGCTTTCTTT	CATSRAAKNTEAFF
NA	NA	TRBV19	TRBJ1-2	TGTGCCAGTAGGCCTGGGCCCCGAAACTATGGCTACACCTTC	CASRPGPRNYGYTF
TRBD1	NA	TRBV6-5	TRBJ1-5	TGTGCCAGCAGTTACTCAGGGGGCGGTCAGCCCCAGCATTTT	CASSYSGGGQPQHF
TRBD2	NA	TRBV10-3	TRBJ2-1	TGTGCCATCAGTGAGCCACGTACTAGCGGGGAGCAGTTCTTC	CAISEPRTSGEQFF
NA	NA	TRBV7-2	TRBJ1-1	TGTGCCAGCAGCTTCCAGGGTAACACTGAAGCTTTCTTT	CASSFQGNTEAFF
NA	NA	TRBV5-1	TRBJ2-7	TGCGCCAGCAGCTTGGCCGGGAAGGTAAGCGAGCAGTACTTC	CASSLAGKVSEQYF
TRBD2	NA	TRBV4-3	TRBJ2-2	TGCGCCAGCAGCCTCGGACTAGGCGGGGAGCTGTTTTTT	CASSLGLGGELFF
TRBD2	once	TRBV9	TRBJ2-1	TGTGCCAGCAGCGTCTTTCCCCCTAGCGGGAGGGGGAATGAGCAGTTCTTC	CASSVFPPSGRGNEQFF
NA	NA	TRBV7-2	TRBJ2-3	TGTGCCAGCAGCTCGGGGCAGGGGACAGATACGCAGTATTTT	CASSSGQGTDTQYF
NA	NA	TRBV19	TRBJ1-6	TGTGCCAGTAGTGCCGGGGTATTAAATTCACCCCTCCACTTT	CASSAGVLNSPLHF
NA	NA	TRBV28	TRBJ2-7	TGTGCCAGCAGTTTAGTCCAGAGCTCCTACGAGCAGTACTTC	CASSLVQSSYEQYF
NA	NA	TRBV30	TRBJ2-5	TGTGCCTGGTTCCCCCTACTCCCCCAGGGGGAGGATCAAGAGACCCAGTACTTC	CAWFPLLPQGEDQETQYF
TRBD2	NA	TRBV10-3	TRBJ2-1	TGTGCCATCAGTGAGTCGTTAGCGGGAGCTTACAATGAGCAGTTCTTC	CAISESLAGAYNEQFF
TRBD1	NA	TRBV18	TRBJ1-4	TGTGCCAGCTCACCGCAGGGACAGCAAGAAAAACTGTTTTTT	CASSPQGQQEKLFF
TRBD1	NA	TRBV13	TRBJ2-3	TGTGCCAGCAGCCCCAGGACAGGGGGCATGGCAGATACGCAGTATTTT	CASSPRTGGMADTQYF
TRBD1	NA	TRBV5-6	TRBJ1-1	TGTGCCAGCAAACCCTTACAGGGGGCAAACACTGAAGCTTTCTTT	CASKPLQGANTEAFF
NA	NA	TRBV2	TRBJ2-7	TGTGCCAGCAGTGAATTGGGGGGTGAGCAGTACTTC	CASSELGGEQYF
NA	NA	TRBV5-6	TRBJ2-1	TGTGCCAGCATTAAGTCCTCCTACAATGAGCAGTTCTTC	CASIKSSYNEQFF
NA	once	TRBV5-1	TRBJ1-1	TGCGCCAGCAGCTTCGACCCGGGACAGAACACTGAAGCTTTCTTT	CASSFDPGQNTEAFF
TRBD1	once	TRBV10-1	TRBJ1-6	TGCGCCATCCCCGACAGGGAATCCTATAATTCACCCCTCCACTTT	CAIPDRESYNSPLHF
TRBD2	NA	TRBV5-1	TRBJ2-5	TGCGCCAGCAGCTTGGCCTCGAGGCTAGCGGGAGGAAAAGAGACCCAGTACTTC	CASSLASRLAGGKETQYF
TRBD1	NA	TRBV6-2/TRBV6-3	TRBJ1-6	TGTGCCAGCAGTCCGGGACAGCTAAATTCACCCCTCCACTTT	CASSPGQLNSPLHF
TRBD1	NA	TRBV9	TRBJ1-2	TGTGCCAGCAGCGCACAGGGGGACTATGGCTACACCTTC	CASSAQGDYGYTF
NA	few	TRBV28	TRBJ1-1	TGTGCCAGCAGTATTCGACAGGCCACTGAAGCTTTCTTT	CASSIRQATEAFF
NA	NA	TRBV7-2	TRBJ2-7	TGTGCCAGCAGCTTATGGCAGGGACGCTTCTACGAGCAGTACTTC	CASSLWQGRFYEQYF
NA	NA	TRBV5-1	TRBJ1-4	TGCGCCAGCAGCTTGTCGTCGGGGCTTAATGAAAAACTGTTTTTT	CASSLSSGLNEKLFF
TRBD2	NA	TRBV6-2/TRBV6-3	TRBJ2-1	TGTGCCAGCAGCCCTACCTGGCTAGCGGGAGGTAATGAGCAGTTCTTC	CASSPTWLAGGNEQFF
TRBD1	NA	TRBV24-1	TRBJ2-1	TGTGCCACCTATTCAGACAGGGCCTTATACAATGAGCAGTTCTTC	CATYSDRALYNEQFF
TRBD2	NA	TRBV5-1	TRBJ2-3	TGCGCCAGCAGCTCTTCGACTAGCGGGGACCAGTCTAGCACAGATACGCAGTATTTT	CASSSSTSGDQSSTDTQYF